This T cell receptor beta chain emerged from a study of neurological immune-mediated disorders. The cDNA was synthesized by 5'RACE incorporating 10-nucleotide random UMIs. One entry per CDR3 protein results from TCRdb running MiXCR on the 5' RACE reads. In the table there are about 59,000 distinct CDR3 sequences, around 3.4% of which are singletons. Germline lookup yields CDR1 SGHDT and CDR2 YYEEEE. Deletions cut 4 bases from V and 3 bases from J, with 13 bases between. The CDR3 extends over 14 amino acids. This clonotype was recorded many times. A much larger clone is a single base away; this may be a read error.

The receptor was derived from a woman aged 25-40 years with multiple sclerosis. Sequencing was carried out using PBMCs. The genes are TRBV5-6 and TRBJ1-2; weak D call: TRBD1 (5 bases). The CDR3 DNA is TGTGCCAGCAGCCTCTGGACAATCTACTATGGCTACACCTTC. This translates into CASSLWTIYYGYTF.